This T cell receptor beta chain was captured by sequencing in a study of T cell responses to AZD1222 COVID-19 vaccine. Notes on the study in general: The donor group comprised mostly white British people and more females; the analysis possibly underestimated clonal diversity. After the peak T cell response, and only then, were repertoires sampled.

The CDR3 covers 17 residues. The V gene end was trimmed by 2 bases and the J gene end by 7 bases; junction bases not matched to a gene: 7. From germline, CDR1 is SGHRS and CDR2 YFSETQ. Libraries were prepared by immunoSEQ multiplex PCR; TCRdb keeps only in-frame clonotypes and omits some of them. Of about 79,000 clones detected, about 91% appear once; the ten largest clones hold 6% to 8.5%. A remark on this clone: Its cognate antigen is unknown.

This TCR derives from an adult in good health. The chain employs TRBV5-1 and TRBJ2-1, with 15 bases aligning to TRBD2. Sequenced material: peripheral blood, taken on day 0 of MenACWY control vaccination. CDR3 protein: CASSLQRTSGGANEQFF. The CDR3 coding sequence is TGCGCCAGCAGCTTACAAAGGACTAGCGGGGGGGCTAATGAGCAGTTCTTC.